The present T cell receptor beta chain was sequenced within a study of response to subunit inactivated influenza vaccine. Whole-study results and caveats: Seasonal influenza vaccination, on each occasion, was suggested by the authors to recruit few new T cells.

The CDR3 is made up of 13 amino acids. Germline-derived CDR1 and CDR2 are SGHDN and FVKESK. Trimming cost V 2 bases and J 3 bases; bases outside gene matches: 1. This clonotype was picked up many times. The antigen remains undetermined. One entry per CDR3 protein, called by TCRdb with MiXCR from the RT-PCR reads. The table lists roughly 650,000 distinct CDR3 sequences, around 13% of them singletons. The chain recombines TRBV14 with TRBJ2-7; TRBD1 matches at 7 bases. The specimen comprised PBMCs from blood, sampled roughly 2 weeks before vaccination. This sequence was found in a man in his forties or fifties who received an inactivated influenza vaccine. In DNA form, the CDR3 reads TGTGCCAGCAGCCAATGGGACAGCTACGAGCAGTACTTC. Amino acids: CASSQWDSYEQYF.